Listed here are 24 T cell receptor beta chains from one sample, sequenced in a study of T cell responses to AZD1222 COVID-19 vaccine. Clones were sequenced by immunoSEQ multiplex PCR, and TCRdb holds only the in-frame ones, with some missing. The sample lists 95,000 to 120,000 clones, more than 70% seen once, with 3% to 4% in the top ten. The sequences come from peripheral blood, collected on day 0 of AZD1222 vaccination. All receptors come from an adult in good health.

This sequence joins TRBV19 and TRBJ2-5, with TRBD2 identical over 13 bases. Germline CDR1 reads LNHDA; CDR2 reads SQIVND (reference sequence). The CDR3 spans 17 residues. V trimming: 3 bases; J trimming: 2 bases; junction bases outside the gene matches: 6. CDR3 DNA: TGTGCCAGTAGTATGGCCCGACTAGCGGGGGGACAAGAGACCCAGTACTTC. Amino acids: CASSMARLAGGQETQYF. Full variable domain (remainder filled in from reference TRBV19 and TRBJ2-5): DGGITQSPKYLFRKEGQNVTLSCEQNLNHDAMYWYRQDPGQGLRLIYYSQIVNDFQKGDIAEGYSVSREKKESFPLTVTSAQKNPTAFYLCASSMARLAGGQETQYFGPGTRLLVL.

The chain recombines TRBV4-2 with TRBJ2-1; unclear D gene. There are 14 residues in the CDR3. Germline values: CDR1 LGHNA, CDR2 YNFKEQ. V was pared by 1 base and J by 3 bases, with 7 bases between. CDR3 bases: TGTGCCAGCAGCCAAGGGGAACTCTACAATGAGCAGTTCTTC. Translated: CASSQGELYNEQFF.

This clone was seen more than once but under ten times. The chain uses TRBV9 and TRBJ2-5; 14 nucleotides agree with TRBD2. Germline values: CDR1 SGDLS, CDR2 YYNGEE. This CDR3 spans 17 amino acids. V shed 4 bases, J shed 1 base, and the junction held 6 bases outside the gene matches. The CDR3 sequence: CASSPRTSGGIQETQYF. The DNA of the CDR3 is TGTGCCAGCAGCCCACGGACTAGCGGGGGGATCCAAGAGACCCAGTACTTC.

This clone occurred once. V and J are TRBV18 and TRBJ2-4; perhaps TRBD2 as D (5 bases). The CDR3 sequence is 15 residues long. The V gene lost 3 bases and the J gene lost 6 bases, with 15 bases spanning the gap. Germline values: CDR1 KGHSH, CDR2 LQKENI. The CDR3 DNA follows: TGTGCCAGCTCACCGACGGGATCTTCGGGAAACATTCAGTACTTC. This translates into CASSPTGSSGNIQYF. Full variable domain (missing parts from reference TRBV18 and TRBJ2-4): NAGVMQNPRHLVRRRGQEARLRCSPMKGHSHVYWYRQLPEEGLKFMVYLQKENIIDESGMPKERFSAEFPKEGPSILRIQQVVRGDSAAYFCASSPTGSSGNIQYFGAGTRLSVL.

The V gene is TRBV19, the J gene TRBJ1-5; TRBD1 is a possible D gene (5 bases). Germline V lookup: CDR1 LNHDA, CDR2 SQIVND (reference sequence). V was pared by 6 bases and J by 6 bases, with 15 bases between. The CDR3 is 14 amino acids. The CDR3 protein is CASRPDWGIQPQHF. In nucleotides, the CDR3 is TGTGCCAGTAGGCCAGACTGGGGGATTCAGCCCCAGCATTTT.

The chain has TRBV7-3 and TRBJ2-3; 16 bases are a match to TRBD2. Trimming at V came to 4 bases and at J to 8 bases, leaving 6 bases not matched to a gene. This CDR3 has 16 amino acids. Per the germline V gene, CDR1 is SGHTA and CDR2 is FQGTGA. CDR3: CASSSGLAGGPGTQYF. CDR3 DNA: TGTGCCAGCAGCTCGGGACTAGCGGGGGGGCCCGGTACGCAGTATTTT.

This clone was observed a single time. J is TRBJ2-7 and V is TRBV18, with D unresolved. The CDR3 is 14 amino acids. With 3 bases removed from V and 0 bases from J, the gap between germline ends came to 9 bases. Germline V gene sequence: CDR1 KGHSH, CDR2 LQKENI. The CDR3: CASSPAESSYEQYF. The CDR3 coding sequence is TGTGCCAGCTCACCGGCAGAGAGCTCCTACGAGCAGTACTTC.

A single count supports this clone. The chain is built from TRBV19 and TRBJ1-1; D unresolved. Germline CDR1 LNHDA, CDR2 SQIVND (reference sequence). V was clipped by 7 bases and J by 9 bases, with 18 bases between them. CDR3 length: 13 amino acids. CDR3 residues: CASTSDISYQAFF. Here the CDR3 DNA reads TGTGCCAGTACCTCAGACATCTCTTACCAAGCTTTCTTT.

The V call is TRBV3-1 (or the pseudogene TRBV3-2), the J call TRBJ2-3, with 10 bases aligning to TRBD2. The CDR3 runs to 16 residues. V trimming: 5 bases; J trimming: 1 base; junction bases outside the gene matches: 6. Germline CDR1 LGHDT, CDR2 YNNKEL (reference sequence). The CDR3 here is CASSRLAGGRTDTQYF. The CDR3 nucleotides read TGTGCCAGCAGCAGATTAGCGGGGGGACGCACAGATACGCAGTATTTT.

The CDR3, as DNA: TGTGCCTGGAGACAGGGGGTTAATCAGCCCCAGCATTTT. Protein sequence: CAWRQGVNQPQHF. V and J are TRBV30 and TRBJ1-5; 8 bases line up with TRBD1. CDR3 length equals 13 residues. CDR1 and CDR2 (germline): GTSNPN, SVGIG (reference sequence). J was trimmed by 4 bases and V by 3 bases; bases with no gene match: 2.

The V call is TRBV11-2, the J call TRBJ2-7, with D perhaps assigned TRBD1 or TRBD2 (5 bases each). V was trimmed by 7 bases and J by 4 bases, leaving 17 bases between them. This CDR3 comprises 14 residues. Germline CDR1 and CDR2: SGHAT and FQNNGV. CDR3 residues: CASTGARWGYEQYF. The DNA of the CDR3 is TGTGCCAGCACCGGGGCAAGGTGGGGTTACGAGCAGTACTTC.

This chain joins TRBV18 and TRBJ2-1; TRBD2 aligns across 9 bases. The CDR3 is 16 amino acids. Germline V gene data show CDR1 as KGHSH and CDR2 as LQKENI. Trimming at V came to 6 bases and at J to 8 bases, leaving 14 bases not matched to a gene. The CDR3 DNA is TGTGCCAGCTCCAGATCCCCACCAGCGGGGGGCTATGAGCAGTTCTTC. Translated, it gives CASSRSPPAGGYEQFF.

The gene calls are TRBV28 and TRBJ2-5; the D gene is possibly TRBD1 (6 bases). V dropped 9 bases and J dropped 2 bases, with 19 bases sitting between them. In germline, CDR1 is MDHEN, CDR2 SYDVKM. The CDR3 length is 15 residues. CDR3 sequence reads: CASVRPDSAQETQYF. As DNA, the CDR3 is TGTGCCAGTGTCCGGCCGGACAGCGCGCAAGAGACCCAGTACTTC.

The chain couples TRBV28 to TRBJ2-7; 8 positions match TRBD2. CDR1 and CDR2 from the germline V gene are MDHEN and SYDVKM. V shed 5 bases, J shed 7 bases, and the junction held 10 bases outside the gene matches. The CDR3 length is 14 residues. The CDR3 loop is CASSNPGGANEQYF. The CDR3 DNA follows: TGTGCCAGCAGTAACCCGGGGGGGGCGAATGAGCAGTACTTC.

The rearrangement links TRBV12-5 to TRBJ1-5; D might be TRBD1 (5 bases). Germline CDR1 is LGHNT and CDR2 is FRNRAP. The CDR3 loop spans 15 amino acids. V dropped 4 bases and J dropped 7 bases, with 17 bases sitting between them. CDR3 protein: CASGWGQGHDQPQHF. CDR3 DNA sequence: TGTGCTAGTGGTTGGGGCCAGGGTCATGACCAGCCCCAGCATTTT.

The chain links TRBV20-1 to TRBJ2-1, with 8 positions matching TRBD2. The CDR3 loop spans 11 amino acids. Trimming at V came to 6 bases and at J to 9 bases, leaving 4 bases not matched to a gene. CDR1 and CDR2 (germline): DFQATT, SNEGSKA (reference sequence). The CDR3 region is CSALSGVEQFF. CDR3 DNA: TGCAGTGCGCTTAGCGGGGTTGAGCAGTTCTTC.

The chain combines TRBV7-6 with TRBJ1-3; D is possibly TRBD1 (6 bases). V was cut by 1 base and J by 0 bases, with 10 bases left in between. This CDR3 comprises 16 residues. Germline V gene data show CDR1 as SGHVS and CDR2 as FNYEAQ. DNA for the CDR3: TGTGCCAGCAGCTTAGAAGGGACATCCTCTGGAAACACCATATATTTT. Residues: CASSLEGTSSGNTIYF.

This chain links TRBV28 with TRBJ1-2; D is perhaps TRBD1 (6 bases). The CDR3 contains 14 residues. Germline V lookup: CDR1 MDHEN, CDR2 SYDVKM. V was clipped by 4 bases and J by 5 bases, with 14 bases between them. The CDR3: CASSYMGAGYGYTF. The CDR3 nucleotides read TGTGCCAGCAGTTACATGGGGGCAGGTTATGGCTACACCTTC.

DNA for the CDR3: TGTGCCAGCTCACCAGGGGCCGATACGCAGTATTTT. It encodes CASSPGADTQYF. The chain recombines TRBV18 with TRBJ2-3; weak D call: TRBD1 (5 bases). Germline-derived CDR1 and CDR2 are KGHSH and LQKENI. The CDR3 is made up of 12 amino acids. The V gene lost 2 bases and the J gene lost 6 bases, with 6 bases spanning the gap.

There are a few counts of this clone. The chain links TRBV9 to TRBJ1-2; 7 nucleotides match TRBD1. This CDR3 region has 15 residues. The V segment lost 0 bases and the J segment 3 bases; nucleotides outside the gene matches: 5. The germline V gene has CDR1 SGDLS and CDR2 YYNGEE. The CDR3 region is CASSVGRDSHYGYTF. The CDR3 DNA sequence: TGTGCCAGCAGCGTAGGCCGGGACAGCCACTATGGCTACACCTTC. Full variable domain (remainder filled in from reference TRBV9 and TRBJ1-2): DSGVTQTPKHLITATGQRVTLRCSPRSGDLSVYWYQQSLDQGLQFLIQYYNGEERAKGNILERFSAQQFPDLHSELNLSSLELGDSALYFCASSVGRDSHYGYTFGSGTRLTVV.

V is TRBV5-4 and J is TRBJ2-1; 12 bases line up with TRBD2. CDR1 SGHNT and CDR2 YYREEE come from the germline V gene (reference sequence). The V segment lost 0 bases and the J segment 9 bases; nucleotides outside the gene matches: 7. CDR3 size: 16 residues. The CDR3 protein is CASSLGGLAGGFEQFF. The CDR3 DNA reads TGTGCCAGCAGCTTGGGAGGGCTAGCGGGGGGGTTTGAGCAGTTCTTC.

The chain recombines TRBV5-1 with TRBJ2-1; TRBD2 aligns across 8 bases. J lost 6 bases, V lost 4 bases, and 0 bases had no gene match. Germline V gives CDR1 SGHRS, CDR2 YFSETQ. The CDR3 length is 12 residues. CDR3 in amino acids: CASSGTSNEQFF. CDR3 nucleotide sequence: TGCGCCAGCAGCGGGACTAGCAATGAGCAGTTCTTC.

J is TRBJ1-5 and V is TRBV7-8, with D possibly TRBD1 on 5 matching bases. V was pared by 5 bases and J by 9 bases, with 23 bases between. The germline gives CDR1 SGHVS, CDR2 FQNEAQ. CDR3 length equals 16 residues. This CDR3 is CASSPRSAGTPGPQHF. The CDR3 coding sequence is TGTGCCAGCAGCCCAAGGTCAGCAGGGACCCCAGGGCCCCAGCATTTT.

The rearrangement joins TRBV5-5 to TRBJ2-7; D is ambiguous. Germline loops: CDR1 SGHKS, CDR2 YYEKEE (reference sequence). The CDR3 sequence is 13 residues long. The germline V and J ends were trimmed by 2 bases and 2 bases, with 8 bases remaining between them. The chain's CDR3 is CASSFWGAYEQYF. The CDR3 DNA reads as TGTGCCAGCAGCTTCTGGGGTGCCTACGAGCAGTACTTC.